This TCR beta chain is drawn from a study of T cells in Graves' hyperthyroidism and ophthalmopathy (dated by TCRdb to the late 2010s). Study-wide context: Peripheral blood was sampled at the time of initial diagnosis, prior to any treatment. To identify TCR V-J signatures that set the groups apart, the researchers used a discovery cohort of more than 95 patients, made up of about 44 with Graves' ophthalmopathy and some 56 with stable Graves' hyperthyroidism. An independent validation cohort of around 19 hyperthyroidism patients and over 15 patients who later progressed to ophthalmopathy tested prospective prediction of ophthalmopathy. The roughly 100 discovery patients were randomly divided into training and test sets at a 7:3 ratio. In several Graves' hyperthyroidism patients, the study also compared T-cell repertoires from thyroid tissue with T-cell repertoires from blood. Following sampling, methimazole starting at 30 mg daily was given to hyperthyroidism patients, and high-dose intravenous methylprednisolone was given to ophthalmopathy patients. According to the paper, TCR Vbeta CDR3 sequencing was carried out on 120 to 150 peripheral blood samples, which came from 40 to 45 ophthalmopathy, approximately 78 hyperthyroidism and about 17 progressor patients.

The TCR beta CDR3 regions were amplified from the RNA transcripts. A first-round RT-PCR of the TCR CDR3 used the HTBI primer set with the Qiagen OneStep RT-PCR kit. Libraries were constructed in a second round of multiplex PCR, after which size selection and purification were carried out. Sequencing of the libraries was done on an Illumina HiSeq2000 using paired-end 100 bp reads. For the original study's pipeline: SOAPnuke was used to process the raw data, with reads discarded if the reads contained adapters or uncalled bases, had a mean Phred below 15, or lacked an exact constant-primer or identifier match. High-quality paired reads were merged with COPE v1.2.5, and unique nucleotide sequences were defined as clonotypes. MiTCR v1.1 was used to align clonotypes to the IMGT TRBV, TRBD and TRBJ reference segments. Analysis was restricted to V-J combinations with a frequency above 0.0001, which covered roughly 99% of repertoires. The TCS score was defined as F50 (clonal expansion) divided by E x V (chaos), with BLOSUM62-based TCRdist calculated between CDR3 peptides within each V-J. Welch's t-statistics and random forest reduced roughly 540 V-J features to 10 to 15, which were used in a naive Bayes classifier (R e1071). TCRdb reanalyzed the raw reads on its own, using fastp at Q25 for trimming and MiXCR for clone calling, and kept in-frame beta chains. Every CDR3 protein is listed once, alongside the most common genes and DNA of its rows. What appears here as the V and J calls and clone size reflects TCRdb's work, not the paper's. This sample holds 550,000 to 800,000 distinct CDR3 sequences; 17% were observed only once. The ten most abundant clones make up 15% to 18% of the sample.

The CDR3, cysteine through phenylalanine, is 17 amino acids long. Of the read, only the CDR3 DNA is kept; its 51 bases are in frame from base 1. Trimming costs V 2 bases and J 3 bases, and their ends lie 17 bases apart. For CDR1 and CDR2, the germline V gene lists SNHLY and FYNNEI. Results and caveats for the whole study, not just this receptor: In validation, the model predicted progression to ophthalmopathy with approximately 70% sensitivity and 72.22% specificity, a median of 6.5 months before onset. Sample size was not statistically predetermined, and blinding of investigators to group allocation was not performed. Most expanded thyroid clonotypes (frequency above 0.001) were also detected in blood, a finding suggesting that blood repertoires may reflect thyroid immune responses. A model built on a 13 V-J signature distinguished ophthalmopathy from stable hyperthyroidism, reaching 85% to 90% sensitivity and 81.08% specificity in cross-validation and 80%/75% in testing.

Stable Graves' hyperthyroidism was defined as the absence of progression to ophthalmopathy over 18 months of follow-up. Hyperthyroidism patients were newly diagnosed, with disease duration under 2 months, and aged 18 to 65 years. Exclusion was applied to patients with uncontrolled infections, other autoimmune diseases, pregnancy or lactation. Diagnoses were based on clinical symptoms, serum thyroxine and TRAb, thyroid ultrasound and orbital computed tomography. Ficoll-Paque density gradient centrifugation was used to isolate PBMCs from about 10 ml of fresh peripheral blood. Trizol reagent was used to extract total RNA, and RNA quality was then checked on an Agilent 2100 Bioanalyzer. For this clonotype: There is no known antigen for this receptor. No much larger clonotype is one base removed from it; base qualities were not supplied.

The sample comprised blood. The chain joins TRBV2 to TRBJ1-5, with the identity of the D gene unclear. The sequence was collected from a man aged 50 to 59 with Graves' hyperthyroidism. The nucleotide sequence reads TGTGCCAGCAGTGAATTCCTGATCAGTTGGATCAATCAGCCCCAGCATTTT. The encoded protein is CASSEFLISWINQPQHF.